This T cell receptor beta chain came from a study of technical replicates of blood from a few donors (dated by TCRdb to the late 2010s). Library generation was performed with the immunoSEQ multiplex PCR assay. TCRdb's version of the immuneACCESS table is confined to in-frame rearrangements and falls short of the full clone set. An unresolved V gene accounts for under half of the shortfall where checked; the remainder is of unknown origin. For this sample there are roughly 70,000 clones; 85% to 95% appear just once. The ten biggest clones cover 0.2% to 0.3% of the sample. On this clone: No antigen is known for it. No qualities accompany the bases; no much larger clone lies one base away.

The TCR sequence derives from a human donor in good health. Sequenced material: T cells isolated from PBMCs.

The nucleotide sequence reads TGTGCCAGCAGCCGAAGACAGATCACCGGGGAGCTGTTTTTT. This sequence encodes CASSRRQITGELFF. The V and J segments used are TRBV11-2 and TRBJ2-2; a tentative D call is TRBD1 (5 bases match). Trimming costs V 5 bases and J 4 bases, and their ends lie 11 bases apart. Taken from the germline V gene, the CDR1 and CDR2 loops are SGHAT and FQNNGV. The CDR3, from cysteine to phenylalanine, totals 14 residues. Just the 42-base CDR3 DNA is kept, in frame starting at base 1.